The following is a T cell receptor (beta chain) sequence with its context. The data were obtained in a study of blood T cell repertoires in COVID-19. Measured with immunoSEQ multiplex PCR; TCRdb has only the in-frame clones, and not every one. The sample carries about 180,000 clones, about nine tenths recorded once. Trimming took 3 bases from V and 7 from J; bases not matched to a gene: 8. In germline, CDR1 is LNHNV, CDR2 YYDKDF (reference sequence). This CDR3 comprises 15 residues. This TCR was recovered from a woman in her thirties with acute or convalescent COVID-19. Sequencing was carried out using peripheral blood. The genes are TRBV15 and TRBJ2-1; 8 positions match TRBD2. CDR3 nucleotides: TGTGCCACCAGCAGCCGTCGGGGGGGAGGAAATGAGCAGTTCTTC. It encodes CATSSRRGGGNEQFF.